Listed below are T cell receptor beta chains from one sample, sequenced in a study of blood T cell repertoires in COVID-19. This table comes from immunoSEQ multiplex PCR, and its TCRdb copy is limited to in-frame clones, with some not included. Seen here are a few hundred thousand clones, over 85% observed once, and the top ten hold 1.5% to 2%. Material for sequencing was PBMCs or T cells enriched from blood (not recorded which). Every receptor here comes from a woman aged 25 to 45 who had recovered from COVID-19. CDR3s include the opening cysteine and the closing phenylalanine or tryptophan. D genes are given only for firm matches. Clone size is not always given. Where it is, it says once, few, many or a class for expanded clones.

D gene	J gene	clone size	V gene	CDR3 DNA	CDR3 protein
-	TRBJ1-1	-	TRBV2	TGTGCCAGCAGGGCCTGGGGGCAGGGAAGCACTGAAGCTTTCTTT	CASRAWGQGSTEAFF
-	TRBJ1-6	-	TRBV6-5	TGTGCCAGCAATCAGGGTACGGCTTCTTCACCCCTCCACTTT	CASNQGTASSPLHF
TRBD1	TRBJ1-1	once	TRBV27	TGTGCCAGTTTCCCCCGGGACAGGGTTAAGTCGAACACTGAAGCTTTCTTT	CASFPRDRVKSNTEAFF
TRBD1	TRBJ1-5	-	TRBV7-2	TGTGCCACATCAACCGGGGCAGGGGGAAGCAATCAGCCCCAGCATTTT	CATSTGAGGSNQPQHF
-	TRBJ1-5	-	TRBV7-2	TGTGCCAGCAGCTTAGCGAGGGGGGGTAATCAGCCCCAGCATTTT	CASSLARGGNQPQHF
-	TRBJ1-5	-	TRBV6-1	TGTGCCAGCAGTGAACATACAGGTGGGAATCAGCCCCAGCATTTT	CASSEHTGGNQPQHF
TRBD1	TRBJ2-6	-	TRBV16	TGTGCCAGCAGCTATACAGGGGTTGGGGCCAACGTCCTGACTTTC	CASSYTGVGANVLTF
-	TRBJ1-2	-	TRBV2	TGTGCCAGCACTCGTCTCGGTGGCTACACCTTC	CASTRLGGYTF
-	TRBJ1-1	once	TRBV2	TGTGCCAGTGGGCGAGACAGGACCCCTGAAGCTTTCTTT	CASGRDRTPEAFF
TRBD2	TRBJ2-1	-	TRBV7-6	TGTGCCAGCAGCGGTTCTAGCGGGACAAACTATATAATAAATGAGCAGTTCTTC	CASSGSSGTNYIINEQFF
-	TRBJ1-5	-	TRBV12-5	TGTGCTAGTGGCAGTTCCAGGGATAGCAATCAGCCCCAGCATTTT	CASGSSRDSNQPQHF
-	TRBJ1-2	once	TRBV9	TGTGCCAGCAGCGGACAGTTATTTACTCCTGGCTACACCTTC	CASSGQLFTPGYTF
-	TRBJ1-4	-	TRBV7-9	TGTGCCAGCAGCTTAGATACGAGTCGCTATGAAAAACTGTTTTTT	CASSLDTSRYEKLFF
TRBD2	TRBJ2-3	-	TRBV3-1/TRBV3-2	TGTGCCAGCAGCCTGGTAGCGGGGGGCACAGATACGCAGTATTTT	CASSLVAGGTDTQYF
TRBD2	TRBJ2-2	-	TRBV28	TGTGCCAGCAGGGAGCAGACGGGACTAGCGGGAGTCGGGGAGCTGTTTTTT	CASREQTGLAGVGELFF
-	TRBJ2-3	-	TRBV5-4	TGTGCCAGCAGCTCCGACAGGAGCACAGATACGCAGTATTTT	CASSSDRSTDTQYF
TRBD2	TRBJ2-7	-	TRBV11-2	TGTGCCAGCAGCCCACTAGCGAGCGAGCAGTACTTC	CASSPLASEQYF
TRBD1	TRBJ1-2	few	TRBV28	TGTGCCAGCAGTCCGACAGGGAGGAATGGCTACACCTTC	CASSPTGRNGYTF
-	TRBJ2-1	-	TRBV4-3	TGCGCCAGCAGCCAAGCCGTGGCGGGGAGCTCCTACAATGAGCAGTTCTTC	CASSQAVAGSSYNEQFF
-	TRBJ2-5	-	TRBV6-5	TGTGCCAGCAGCCTCCAAGAGACCCAGTACTTC	CASSLQETQYF
-	TRBJ2-5	-	TRBV11-2	TGTGCCAGCAGCCCAGGTAGCGTTATTGCCCAGTACTTC	CASSPGSVIAQYF
TRBD1	TRBJ1-5	-	TRBV28	TGTGCCAGCAGTCAAGGGACAGGGGGATATTATAGCAATCAGCCCCAGCATTTT	CASSQGTGGYYSNQPQHF
TRBD1	TRBJ1-2	-	TRBV6-5	TGTGCCAGCAGATCTACAGGGGGCAGGTTTAGTGGCTACACCTTC	CASRSTGGRFSGYTF
TRBD2	TRBJ2-3	-	TRBV18	TGTGCCAGCTCACCCACTAGCGGGAGCCGAGGCACAGATACGCAGTATTTT	CASSPTSGSRGTDTQYF
-	TRBJ1-6	-	TRBV21-1	TGTGCCAGCAGCAAAGAGGGGAATCCCCGAAATTCACCCCTCCACTTT	CASSKEGNPRNSPLHF
TRBD2	TRBJ2-5	-	TRBV4-2	TGTGCCAGCAGCCAATTTAGCGGGAGGGGAGAGACCCAGTACTTC	CASSQFSGRGETQYF
-	TRBJ1-2	-	TRBV5-4	TGTGCCAGCAGCCGGGACACGACTAACTATGGCTACACCTTC	CASSRDTTNYGYTF
-	TRBJ1-1	-	TRBV6-5	TGTGCCAGCAGCCGGGGTCTGGCTGAAGCTTTCTTT	CASSRGLAEAFF
-	TRBJ1-5	-	TRBV24-1	TGTGCCATCCCGCCCAGGGTGGATTTAGATAGCAATCAGCCCCAGCATTTT	CAIPPRVDLDSNQPQHF
TRBD1	TRBJ1-5	-	TRBV30	TGTGCCTGGAGTGTACAGGACAGGGACTATCAGCCCCAGCATTTT	CAWSVQDRDYQPQHF
TRBD1	TRBJ1-2	-	TRBV6-5	TGTGCCAGCAGAACAGGGGGCGTTGGTTATGGCTACACCTTC	CASRTGGVGYGYTF
-	TRBJ1-5	-	TRBV6-4	TGTGCCAGCAGTGGGGAAGGCGGGCAGCCCCAGCATTTT	CASSGEGGQPQHF
TRBD1	TRBJ1-2	once	TRBV5-1	TGCGCCAGCAGCTTTCGCCGGGACAGGGAATCTGGCTACACCTTC	CASSFRRDRESGYTF